These 18 T cell receptor beta chains were all obtained from the same sample, sequenced in a study of patients and donors after allogeneic stem cell transplantation (dated by TCRdb to the early 2020s). Libraries were made using RT-PCR. Instrument used: NextSeq 550. TCRdb applied fastp at Q25 and MiXCR to the public reads, then kept only in-frame beta chains. All rows with the same CDR3 protein become a single entry with the most common DNA and genes. In this sample the table shows about 110,000 distinct CDR3 sequences, approximately 40% of which occur a single time. The ten largest make up 27% of the sample. Sequenced: blood, either unsorted or a sorted T cell fraction (not recorded which). The receptors stem from a human donor who was either an allogeneic HSCT recipient or a stem cell or donor lymphocyte infusion donor (not recorded which). It is not recorded whose cells these are; they may come from a transplant donor.

The V call is TRBV24-1, the J call TRBJ2-2; a possible D gene is TRBD2 (5 bases). The V and J ends lost 4 bases and 4 bases respectively, with 21 bases between them. Germline V gene data show CDR1 as KGHDR and CDR2 as SFDVKD. This CDR3 spans 18 amino acids. In nucleotides, the CDR3 is TGTGCCACCAGTGACACAAAACCTCTTAGCCGGGGCACCGGGGAGCTGTTTTTT. Amino acids: CATSDTKPLSRGTGELFF.

In this sample, this clonotype turned up once. The chain combines TRBV9 with TRBJ2-3; D is ambiguous. Trimming took off 1 base at V and 5 bases at J, with 8 bases between the two ends. CDR1 and CDR2 from the germline V gene are SGDLS and YYNGEE. The CDR3 spans 13 residues. The CDR3 nucleotides are TGTGCCAGCAGCGTAATCTCCGAAGATACGCAGTATTTT. It specifies CASSVISEDTQYF.

The V gene is TRBV12-3 or TRBV12-4, the J gene TRBJ1-5; TRBD1 matches 7 bases. Unmatched junction bases numbered 7, after V lost 1 base and J lost 4 bases. This CDR3 has 16 amino acids. The CDR3 nucleotides read TGTGCCAGCAGTTTAGAACCAGGGGGGCTTAATCAGCCCCAGCATTTT. Translating it yields CASSLEPGGLNQPQHF.

The CDR3 spells CASSFTGADYEQYF. DNA of the CDR3: TGCGCCAGCAGCTTTACAGGGGCGGACTACGAGCAGTACTTC. The chain joins TRBV5-1 to TRBJ2-7; 7 nucleotides match TRBD1. The V segment lost 2 bases and the J segment 3 bases; nucleotides outside the gene matches: 5. The CDR3 runs 14 residues. The germline V gene encodes CDR1 SGHRS and CDR2 YFSETQ.

This rearrangement joins TRBV14 to TRBJ1-4; 7 nucleotides match TRBD1. This CDR3 has 12 amino acids. Germline CDR1 is SGHDN and CDR2 is FVKESK. V lost 1 base and J lost 14; bases outside the gene matches: 4. This CDR3 reads CASSQGLGQLFF. In nucleotides, the CDR3 is TGTGCCAGCAGCCAAGGGTTGGGACAGCTGTTTTTT.

This clonotype appeared a few times. V gene TRBV6-5 combines with J gene TRBJ1-1; D gene ambiguous. The length of the CDR3 is 15 residues. V lost 6 bases, J lost 1 base, and 15 bases lay in between. Per the germline V gene, CDR1 is MNHEY and CDR2 is SVGAGI. DNA for the CDR3: TGTGCCAGCAGGCGGGCAGGTCCTTGGAACACTGAAGCTTTCTTT. Translated, it gives CASRRAGPWNTEAFF.

The rearrangement joins TRBV10-3 to TRBJ2-7; D is possibly TRBD2 (5 bases). The CDR3 has 14 amino acids. The V gene's germline CDR1 is ENHRY and CDR2 SYGVKD. V lost 3 bases and J lost 5, with 14 bases in between. The CDR3 protein is CAISDWPSQHEQYF. CDR3 bases: TGTGCCATCAGTGATTGGCCTAGCCAGCACGAGCAGTACTTC.

V usage is TRBV18 and J usage is TRBJ2-5; D unresolved. Looked up from germline, CDR1 is KGHSH and CDR2 is LQKENI. The germline V and J ends were trimmed by 2 bases and 5 bases, with 6 bases remaining between them. The length of the CDR3 is 12 residues. The CDR3: CASSPGVETQYF. As DNA, the CDR3 is TGTGCCAGCTCACCAGGGGTTGAGACCCAGTACTTC.

This clonotype has a handful of counts. The chain joins TRBV15 to TRBJ1-1, with unresolved D. Germline V gene sequence: CDR1 LNHNV, CDR2 YYDKDF (reference sequence). This CDR3 region has 14 residues. V was cut by 1 base and J by 1 base, with 7 bases left in between. Here the CDR3 reads CATSRVYGNTEAFF. In DNA, the CDR3 is TGTGCCACCAGCAGAGTCTATGGGAACACTGAAGCTTTCTTT.

This clonotype was observed many times. The rearrangement uses TRBV24-1 and TRBJ1-5, with D possibly TRBD1 on 5 matching bases. This CDR3 has 14 residues. The germline V and J ends were trimmed by 5 bases and 2 bases, with 9 bases remaining between them. CDR1 and CDR2 (germline): KGHDR, SFDVKD. CDR3 DNA: TGTGCCACCAGTGGGGGGTTGGGCAATCAGCCCCAGCATTTT. Translated, it gives CATSGGLGNQPQHF.

The rearrangement links TRBV19 to TRBJ1-2, with no clear D. Trimming stripped 10 bases from V and 7 bases from J, with 25 bases between. The CDR3 covers 15 residues. Germline CDR1 and CDR2: LNHDA and SQIVND (reference sequence). The CDR3 DNA follows: TGTGCCACCCGCAAGGCCGGCGGCGCAGGAAGTGGCTACACCTTC. Translating gives CATRKAGGAGSGYTF.

This chain connects TRBV20-1 to TRBJ1-6; D gene unclear. V lost 1 base to trimming and J lost 5 bases, with 9 bases between them. Germline CDR1 is DFQATT and CDR2 is SNEGSKA (reference sequence). This CDR3 is 14 amino acids long. In DNA form, the CDR3 reads TGCAGTGCTAGAGCGGACCGCAATAATTCACCCCTCCACTTT. Its protein is CSARADRNNSPLHF.

In its sample, this clonotype was seen a few times. The chain recombines TRBV5-1 with TRBJ2-7; 11 bases agree with TRBD2. This CDR3 has 15 amino acids. In germline, CDR1 is SGHRS, CDR2 YFSETQ. The V gene end was trimmed by 3 bases and the J gene end by 4 bases; junction bases not matched to a gene: 6. The CDR3 DNA sequence: TGCGCCAGCAGCTGGACGACTAGCGGGACTTACGAGCAGTACTTC. Translating gives CASSWTTSGTYEQYF.

In regard to this clonotype: Mismatch with germline at one junction end may stem from a read error. This chain uses TRBV7-3 with TRBJ2-5, with TRBD1 matching 8 bases. CDR1 is SGHTA, CDR2 FQGTGA, per germline. This CDR3 is 14 amino acids long. This CDR3 is CASNLTGGQETQYF. CDR3 DNA sequence: TGTGCCAGCAACTTAACAGGGGGCCAAGAGACCCAGTACTTC.

The chain links TRBV20-1 to TRBJ2-2, with 7 bases identical to TRBD2. The CDR3 spans 13 residues. Germline CDR1 is DFQATT and CDR2 is SNEGSKA (reference sequence). Germline trimming cut 4 bases from V and 5 bases from J; bases unmatched to any gene: 4. In nucleotides, the CDR3 is TGCAGTGCTACCCTTAGCGGGACCGGGGAGCTGTTTTTT. Residues: CSATLSGTGELFF.

The CDR3 loop reads CASRPTGGETQYF. The CDR3 DNA is TGTGCCAGCAGACCTACAGGGGGCGAGACCCAGTACTTC. V gene TRBV12-3 or TRBV12-4 combines with J gene TRBJ2-5; 9 nucleotides match TRBD1. J lost 5 bases, V lost 6 bases, and 4 bases had no gene match. The CDR3 has 13 amino acids.

This rearrangement joins TRBV27 to TRBJ1-5; D not resolved. Germline CDR1 and CDR2: MNHEY and SMNVEV (reference sequence). The CDR3 is 15 amino acids. Between the trimmed V and J ends, which lost 5 bases and 7 bases, there was a span of 18 bases. CDR3 loop: CASSPMMGRHQPQHF. The CDR3 DNA reads TGTGCCAGCAGTCCGATGATGGGGAGGCACCAGCCCCAGCATTTT.

The chain joins TRBV20-1 to TRBJ2-5, with D perhaps given as TRBD1 or TRBD2 (7 bases each). Germline V lookup: CDR1 DFQATT, CDR2 SNEGSKA (reference sequence). The CDR3 totals 17 residues. V lost 6 bases, J lost 2 bases, and 25 bases lay in between. CDR3: CSALNYRGGRVQETQYF. The CDR3 DNA sequence: TGCAGTGCCTTGAATTACAGGGGAGGGAGGGTACAAGAGACCCAGTACTTC.